Shown below are 21 T cell receptor beta chains from a single sample sequenced in a study of T cell responses to AZD1222 COVID-19 vaccine. Sequencing used immunoSEQ multiplex PCR; TCRdb keeps in-frame clones, though not all of them. The sample lists just under 150,000 clones, 88% occurring once. Sequenced material: peripheral blood, taken 28 days after the second dose of the MenACWY control vaccine. Receptors were obtained from an adult who received the MenACWY meningococcal vaccine as a control.

The genes are TRBV7-3 and TRBJ2-1; TRBD1 matches at 8 bases. The V gene's germline CDR1 is SGHTA and CDR2 FQGTGA. V lost 0 bases, J lost 4 bases, and 2 bases stayed unmatched. This CDR3 contains 15 residues. CDR3 sequence reads: CASSLTRDRYNEQFF. The CDR3 bases are TGTGCCAGCAGCTTAACAAGGGACAGGTACAATGAGCAGTTCTTC. Full variable domain (rest looked up from reference TRBV7-3 and TRBJ2-1): GAGVSQTPSNKVTEKGKYVELRCDPISGHTALYWYRQSLGQGPEFLIYFQGTGAADDSGLPNDRFFAVRPEGSVSTLKIQRTERGDSAVYLCASSLTRDRYNEQFFGPGTRLTVL.

The chain is built from TRBV24-1 and TRBJ2-2; D not resolved. The CDR3 runs to 16 residues. Between the trimmed V and J ends, which lost 3 bases and 1 base, there was a span of 11 bases. The V gene's germline CDR1 is KGHDR and CDR2 SFDVKD. CDR3 protein: CATSDPSPGNTGELFF. DNA for the CDR3: TGTGCCACCAGTGATCCATCACCGGGGAACACCGGGGAGCTGTTTTTT.

This clone was counted once. The chain has TRBV11-3 and TRBJ1-6; the match to TRBD1 covers 8 bases. The germline gives CDR1 SGHNT, CDR2 YENEEA. After removal of 5 bases from V and 7 bases from J, the junction contained 7 bases not matched to a gene. This CDR3 comprises 15 residues. The CDR3 nucleotides read TGTGCCAGCAGCACAACCAGGGGGCGGAATTCACCCCTCCACTTT. It is translated as CASSTTRGRNSPLHF.

The chain links TRBV28 to TRBJ1-1, with D maybe TRBD1 (6 bases). The CDR3 contains 14 residues. The germline V gene has CDR1 MDHEN and CDR2 SYDVKM. The V end lost 3 bases, the J end lost 1 base, and 9 bases lay between the germline ends. For the CDR3, the DNA is TGTGCCAGCAGTTTGAGGACAGCGAACACTGAAGCTTTCTTT. It specifies CASSLRTANTEAFF.

This clone was recorded once. The gene calls are TRBV30 and TRBJ1-2; D is perhaps TRBD1 (6 bases). Germline lookup yields CDR1 GTSNPN and CDR2 SVGIG (reference sequence). The length of the CDR3 is 11 residues. V lost 3 bases and J lost 14, with 16 bases in between. CDR3 DNA sequence: TGTGCCTGGAGCGACCGGGGGGCAGGGACCTTC. It encodes CAWSDRGAGTF.

The chain recombines TRBV29-1 with TRBJ2-7; no firm D call. The CDR3 is 12 amino acids. The V gene lost 7 bases and the J gene lost 3 bases, with 13 bases spanning the gap. The germline V gene encodes CDR1 SQVTM and CDR2 ANQGSEA. The CDR3 DNA is TGCAGCGCACTGACTGAATTCTACGAGCAGTACTTC. Translation: CSALTEFYEQYF.

The chain employs TRBV5-5 and TRBJ2-1; D remains unclear. The CDR3 extends over 15 amino acids. V lost 3 bases to trimming and J lost 2 bases, with 12 bases between them. Looked up from germline, CDR1 is SGHKS and CDR2 is YYEKEE (reference sequence). CDR3 residues: CASSSLPGAYNEQFF. CDR3 nucleotide sequence: TGTGCCAGCAGCTCCCTCCCAGGAGCCTACAATGAGCAGTTCTTC.

This clone has just a few counts. The chain combines TRBV29-1 with TRBJ1-2; D remains unclear. The V and J ends lost 5 bases and 3 bases respectively, with 13 bases between them. This CDR3 spans 13 amino acids. Germline V CDR1 and CDR2: SQVTM, ANQGSEA. The CDR3 sequence: CSVQLKGDYGYTF. The CDR3 DNA reads TGCAGCGTTCAATTAAAAGGTGACTATGGCTACACCTTC.

This chain links TRBV13 with TRBJ1-2, with D maybe TRBD1 (5 bases). Per germline, CDR1 PRHDT and CDR2 FYEKMQ (reference sequence). V lost 0 bases and J 4 bases, leaving 9 bases between the germline ends. The CDR3 is 14 amino acids. The CDR3 loop is CASSLGRGSYGYTF. CDR3 coding DNA: TGTGCCAGCAGCTTAGGTCGGGGGAGCTATGGCTACACCTTC. Full variable domain (missing parts from reference TRBV13 and TRBJ1-2): AAGVIQSPRHLIKEKRETATLKCYPIPRHDTVYWYQQGPGQDPQFLISFYEKMQSDKGSIPDRFSAQQFSDYHSELNMSSLELGDSALYFCASSLGRGSYGYTFGSGTRLTVV.

The gene calls are TRBV28 and TRBJ2-3; perhaps D is TRBD1 or TRBD2 (6 bases each). CDR1 is MDHEN and CDR2 is SYDVKM in the germline V gene. Trimming stripped 3 bases from V and 9 bases from J, with 16 bases between. The CDR3 has 14 amino acids. CDR3 sequence reads: CASSLAGSQGTQYF. DNA for the CDR3: TGTGCCAGCAGTTTGGCGGGGTCGCAGGGGACGCAGTATTTT.

The chain carries TRBV3-1 (or the pseudogene TRBV3-2) and TRBJ1-3, with a possible D match to TRBD1 (5 bases). Germline CDR1 is LGHDT and CDR2 is YNNKEL (reference sequence). Trimming left V 4 bases short and J 0 bases short, with 19 bases between. This CDR3 is built from 18 residues. CDR3 sequence reads: CASSLGRRDVGSGNTIYF. The CDR3 bases are TGTGCCAGCAGCCTGGGACGCAGGGATGTGGGCTCTGGAAACACCATATATTTT.

The chain couples TRBV5-1 to TRBJ1-4, with TRBD1 matching 10 bases. The junction had 10 bases not matched to a gene; V was cut back by 4 bases and J by 7 bases. The CDR3 is 16 residues long. The germline V gene has CDR1 SGHRS and CDR2 YFSETQ. CDR3 amino acids: CASSRGQGFGGEKLFF. CDR3 nucleotide sequence: TGCGCCAGCAGCAGGGGACAGGGGTTTGGAGGTGAAAAACTGTTTTTT.

This chain joins TRBV7-8 and TRBJ2-5, with D tentatively TRBD2 (6 bases). This CDR3 is built from 13 residues. Trimming removed 5 bases from V and 7 bases from J, with 14 bases in between. Germline CDR1 is SGHVS and CDR2 is FQNEAQ. The CDR3 reads CASSASVSGTQYF. The CDR3 coding sequence is TGTGCCAGCAGCGCCTCGGTTAGCGGGACCCAGTACTTC.

The chain couples TRBV6-1 to TRBJ2-3, with D perhaps TRBD1 (6 bases). Per the germline V gene, CDR1 is MNHNS and CDR2 is SASEGT. Trimming pared 4 bases from V and 4 bases from J, leaving 18 bases between. The CDR3 totals 16 residues. The CDR3 reads CASSVEPGTGPDTQYF. As DNA, the CDR3 is TGTGCCAGCAGTGTTGAACCGGGTACAGGGCCAGATACGCAGTATTTT.

The chain carries TRBV6-2 or TRBV6-3 and TRBJ2-2; D possibly corresponds to TRBD1 (5 bases). From germline, CDR1 is MNHEY and CDR2 SVGEGT. The CDR3 consists of 14 residues. V lost 2 bases and J lost 5, with 9 bases in between. This chain's CDR3 is CASSYVQETGELFF. CDR3 nucleotide sequence: TGTGCCAGCAGTTACGTACAGGAGACCGGGGAGCTGTTTTTT.

This chain connects TRBV11-2 to TRBJ2-7, with D possibly TRBD2 on 6 matching bases. V lost 4 bases and J lost 3, with 13 bases in between. This CDR3 region has 14 residues. Looked up from germline, CDR1 is SGHAT and CDR2 is FQNNGV. CDR3 sequence: CASSSGGRFYEQYF. DNA for the CDR3: TGTGCCAGCAGCTCCGGGGGTCGCTTCTACGAGCAGTACTTC. Using reference TRBV11-2 and TRBJ2-7 for the parts outside the CDR3, the full variable domain is EAGVAQSPRYKIIEKRQSVAFWCNPISGHATLYWYQQILGQGPKLLIQFQNNGVVDDSQLPKDRFSAERLKGVDSTLKIQPAKLEDSAVYLCASSSGGRFYEQYFGPGTRLTVT.

CDR3 residues: CSAGTSGLTGELFF. The CDR3 coding sequence is TGCAGCGCCGGGACTAGCGGCCTCACCGGGGAGCTGTTTTTT. V usage is TRBV29-1 and J usage is TRBJ2-2, with 11 bases that match TRBD2. This CDR3 is built from 14 residues. V gave up 7 bases and J gave up 4 bases; unmatched junction bases: 5. CDR1 and CDR2 (germline): SQVTM, ANQGSEA.

The CDR3 protein is CASSSKPGQGALYEQYF. CDR3 sequence (DNA): TGCGCCAGCAGCTCGAAGCCGGGACAGGGGGCTTTGTACGAGCAGTACTTC. This rearrangement joins TRBV5-1 to TRBJ2-7; 12 bases line up with TRBD1. Per the germline V gene, CDR1 is SGHRS and CDR2 is YFSETQ. The CDR3 extends over 17 amino acids. The V and J ends lost 3 bases and 4 bases, in that order; junction bases with no gene match: 11.

The chain is built from TRBV27 and TRBJ2-3, with 7 bases that match TRBD1. The CDR3 extends over 15 amino acids. The J segment lost 4 bases and the V segment lost 8 bases, leaving 12 bases of the junction unmatched. The germline gives CDR1 MNHEY, CDR2 SMNVEV (reference sequence). CDR3 sequence: CASRKAGGKSDTQYF. In nucleotides, the CDR3 is TGTGCCAGCCGGAAGGCAGGGGGTAAATCAGATACGCAGTATTTT.

This clone came up a few times. The chain has TRBV9 and TRBJ1-5; possible D gene TRBD1, 6 bases. The CDR3 covers 14 residues. V lost 0 bases and J lost 7, with 11 bases in between. In germline, CDR1 is SGDLS, CDR2 YYNGEE. The CDR3 DNA is TGTGCCAGCAGCGTAGGCAGGGGAGAGCAGCCCCAGCATTTT. Its translation: CASSVGRGEQPQHF.

The J gene is TRBJ1-2, the V gene TRBV7-2; 7 nucleotides match TRBD1. Germline CDR1 and CDR2: SGHTA and FQGNSA. This CDR3 contains 15 residues. Trimming cost V 5 bases and J 3 bases; bases outside gene matches: 9. CDR3 nucleotides: TGTGCCAGCAGCCTAAGACAGGGTACGGACTATGGCTACACCTTC. Its translation is CASSLRQGTDYGYTF.